This T cell receptor beta chain came from a study of blood T cell repertoires in COVID-19. Study details: Sites in the United States, Italy and Spain provided acute and convalescent COVID-19 samples.

The CDR3 is 14 residues long. V was trimmed by 3 bases and J by 4 bases, leaving 9 bases between them. Germline V gene lookup returns CDR1 SNHLY and CDR2 FYNNEI. Original handling: Nucleated cell counts were estimated from reference gene primer amplification. Here immunoSEQ multiplex PCR was the method, and the copy in TCRdb shows in-frame clones only, minus some. That table supplies the V and J calls and clone size; D and trimming were determined from the DNA. The repertoire consists of 310,000 or so clones, with around 88% occurring once and the leading ten covering about 1.2%. This clone turned up a few times.

The sample taken for sequencing was peripheral blood. The rearrangement links TRBV2 to TRBJ1-4, with D uncertain. This TCR was recovered from a woman in her forties or fifties with acute or convalescent COVID-19. As DNA, the CDR3 is TGTGCCAGCAGTGAGACAACCAGTAATGAAAAACTGTTTTTT. Protein product: CASSETTSNEKLFF.